This TCR beta chain stems from a study of cytomegalovirus exposure and HLA in healthy donors. Clones were read by immunoSEQ multiplex PCR, and TCRdb kept only the in-frame ones, dropping some. Of 180,000 or so clones in the sample, around nine tenths were seen once. V was pared by 11 bases and J by 5 bases, with 16 bases between. Germline CDR1 and CDR2: SGHNT and YENEEA. The CDR3 has 12 amino acids. The chain links TRBV11-3 to TRBJ2-7; possibly TRBD2 for D (5 bases). The sample taken for sequencing was PBMCs. This receptor was identified in a man younger than 35 in good health and CMV-seropositive. CDR3 amino acids: CARGRKRNEQYF. Here the CDR3 DNA reads TGTGCCCGGGGTAGGAAGCGCAACGAGCAGTACTTC.